The rows below give T cell receptor beta chains drawn from one sample of a study of blood T cell repertoires in COVID-19. Sequencing was performed with immunoSEQ multiplex PCR; in TCRdb, only in-frame clones are kept and a portion is missing. This sample carries 150,000 to 200,000 clones, roughly 80% of them seen once, and the ten largest clones take 6.5% to 9.5%. Specimen: PBMCs or T cells enriched from blood (not recorded which). Every receptor here comes from a man aged 35 to 55 who had recovered from COVID-19. The CDR3 runs from the conserved cysteine through the conserved F or W. Each record gives: D gene, clone size, J gene, V gene, CDR3 DNA, CDR3 protein. D genes are given only for firm matches. Clone size is stated in some rows and not others, as once, few, many or a class when expanded.

TRBD1,once,TRBJ2-3,TRBV7-9,TGTGCCAGCAGCCAACGACAGGGCGTCACAGATACGCAGTATTTT,CASSQRQGVTDTQYF
TRBD2,NA,TRBJ2-7,TRBV6-5,TGTGCCAGCAGCATAGCGGGGGATGCCTCCTACGAGCAGTACTTC,CASSIAGDASYEQYF
TRBD1,NA,TRBJ1-1,TRBV7-8,TGTGCCAGCAGCACTACAGGGGGAGGCACTGAAGCTTTCTTT,CASSTTGGGTEAFF
TRBD1,NA,TRBJ1-5,TRBV27,TGTGCCAGCAGTAACAATCCGGGACAGGGAAATCAGCCCCAGCATTTT,CASSNNPGQGNQPQHF
TRBD1,once,TRBJ1-1,TRBV7-8,TGTGCCAGCAGCTTAGCGGATCTTAGGGACAGGGGTGTAAGGAACACTGAAGCTTTCTTT,CASSLADLRDRGVRNTEAFF
NA,NA,TRBJ2-7,TRBV5-6,TGTGCCAGCAGCTTGGGGCAGTCACCAACCTACGAGCAGTACTTC,CASSLGQSPTYEQYF
NA,NA,TRBJ2-7,TRBV15,TGTGCCACCAGCAGAGGGAAGGGAGGATCCTACGAGCAGTACTTC,CATSRGKGGSYEQYF
NA,NA,TRBJ2-2,TRBV4-2,TGTGCCAGCAGCCGAGGGCCCCCGGGTCATGACACCGGGGAGCTGTTTTTT,CASSRGPPGHDTGELFF
TRBD1,NA,TRBJ2-5,TRBV7-2,TGTGCCAGCAGGGGACAGGGGAGCGGGACCCAGTACTTC,CASRGQGSGTQYF
TRBD1,NA,TRBJ1-4,TRBV6-5,TGTGCCAGCACTAGTCGGGACAGGGTGGAAAAACTGTTTTTT,CASTSRDRVEKLFF
NA,NA,TRBJ1-1,TRBV30,TGTGCCTGGAGTGTACTGTTCGGGAACACTGAAGCTTTCTTT,CAWSVLFGNTEAFF
TRBD2,NA,TRBJ2-7,TRBV7-2,TGTGCCAGCAGCCCTTTGCGGGGGACCGGGGGGGAGCAGTACTTC,CASSPLRGTGGEQYF
TRBD1,NA,TRBJ1-1,TRBV5-6,TGTGCCAGCAGCTCGACAGGGGGTCCCACTGAAGCTTTCTTT,CASSSTGGPTEAFF
TRBD1,once,TRBJ1-1,TRBV11-2,TGTGCCAGCAGCACCTGGGACAGGAGAGACACTGAAGCTTTCTTT,CASSTWDRRDTEAFF
NA,few,TRBJ2-7,TRBV11-2,TGTGCCAGCAGCTCATTGCTAGAGCAGTACTTC,CASSSLLEQYF
TRBD1,NA,TRBJ1-5,TRBV19,TGTGCCAGTAGTAAAAGACAGGGAGGAATCAATCAGCCCCAGCATTTT,CASSKRQGGINQPQHF
NA,NA,TRBJ1-1,TRBV30,TGTGCCTGGAGGACATTCACTGAAGCTTTCTTT,CAWRTFTEAFF
NA,NA,TRBJ2-3,TRBV25-1,TGTGCCAGCAGTGACCCGTCAGATACGCAGTATTTT,CASSDPSDTQYF
NA,few,TRBJ1-1,TRBV5-1,TGCGCCAGCAGCCGAGGACAGTCCCAAGCTTTCTTT,CASSRGQSQAFF
TRBD2,NA,TRBJ2-7,TRBV14,TGTGCCAGCAGCCAAGATACAGCGGGGGTATTCCAGCAGTACTTC,CASSQDTAGVFQQYF
TRBD1,NA,TRBJ1-2,TRBV6-5,TGTGCCAGCAGGAGGGACAGGGCCTATGGCTACACCTTC,CASRRDRAYGYTF
TRBD2,NA,TRBJ2-3,TRBV28,TGTGCCAGCAGCCCTAGGAGCGGCGGGGGGCCCCGGCAGTATTTT,CASSPRSGGGPRQYF
NA,NA,TRBJ1-4,TRBV6-1,TGTGCCAGCAGAGAAGGGGGGGTACGATGGGAAAAACTGTTTTTT,CASREGGVRWEKLFF
NA,NA,TRBJ2-3,TRBV28,TGTGCCAGCAGTTTACCTCTGAGCACAGATACGCAGTATTTT,CASSLPLSTDTQYF
NA,NA,TRBJ1-1,TRBV12-3/TRBV12-4,TGTGCCAGCAGCCCTCTTTATGCCTTTGAGGCTTTCTTT,CASSPLYAFEAFF
TRBD1,NA,TRBJ1-1,TRBV28,TGTGCCAGCAGTTTCCCCACAGGGGGCTGGATTGAAGCTTTCTTT,CASSFPTGGWIEAFF
TRBD1,NA,TRBJ1-2,TRBV4-1,TGCGCCAGCAGCCAAGATGCAGGGGGCGTTTTTGGCTACACCTTC,CASSQDAGGVFGYTF
NA,NA,TRBJ2-2,TRBV15,TGTGCCATTAGTAGGGACGCGGGGGCGCTGAACACCGGGGAGCTGTTTTTT,CAISRDAGALNTGELFF
TRBD1,NA,TRBJ2-1,TRBV10-3,TGTGCCATCAGGACCGGGACAGGGGGCGCCGATGAGCAGTTCTTC,CAIRTGTGGADEQFF
NA,few,TRBJ1-1,TRBV7-9,TGTGCCAGCAGTTCTAATACAGGGATGAACACTGAAGCTTTCTTT,CASSSNTGMNTEAFF
TRBD1,NA,TRBJ2-1,TRBV19,TGTGCCAGTAGTAGACCCGGGACAGGAGGCAATGAGCAGTTCTTC,CASSRPGTGGNEQFF
NA,NA,TRBJ2-7,TRBV25-1,TGTGCCAGCAGTGTTACCGAGATCTCCTACGAGCAGTACTTC,CASSVTEISYEQYF
NA,NA,TRBJ2-5,TRBV12-3/TRBV12-4,TGTGCCAGCAGTTCCTACAGTGGAGAGACCCAGTACTTC,CASSSYSGETQYF
NA,NA,TRBJ1-5,TRBV2,TGTGCCGGGGCCCGGACAGGCAATCAGCCCCAGCATTTT,CAGARTGNQPQHF
NA,NA,TRBJ1-2,TRBV28,TGTGCCAGCACCACCCCTTCACGTTCGGGTTTGGATGGCTACACCTTC,CASTTPSRSGLDGYTF
NA,NA,TRBJ1-6,TRBV19,TGTGCCAGTAGAAACGATCCTACCTCCCAACTCCACTTT,CASRNDPTSQLHF
TRBD1,NA,TRBJ1-1,TRBV2,TGTGCCAGCAGTGAGGTCACAGGGGGCAATGCTTTCTTT,CASSEVTGGNAFF
TRBD1,NA,TRBJ2-3,TRBV7-2,TGTGCCAGCAGCCCGGGACAGGGGACAGATACGCAGTATTTT,CASSPGQGTDTQYF
NA,NA,TRBJ1-1,TRBV5-1,TGCGCCAGCAGCTTAAGGTCCTCGGGCACTGAAGCTTTCTTT,CASSLRSSGTEAFF
NA,NA,TRBJ1-5,TRBV5-1,TGCGCCAGCAGCCTAGCTGAGAATCAGCCCCAGCATTTT,CASSLAENQPQHF
NA,NA,TRBJ2-2,TRBV3-1/TRBV3-2,TGTGCCAGCACCCCTCTCCGTCCGAACACCGGGGAGCTGTTTTTT,CASTPLRPNTGELFF
TRBD1,NA,TRBJ1-4,TRBV6-5,TGTGCCAGCAGCGGACAGGGGGCTCTTGAAAAACTGTTTTTT,CASSGQGALEKLFF
NA,NA,TRBJ1-2,TRBV9,TGTGCCAGCAGCGTAGTACAGAACTATGGCTACACCTTC,CASSVVQNYGYTF
NA,NA,TRBJ1-3,TRBV9,TGTGCCAGCAGCCCTAGGGAGGGCCACACCATATATTTT,CASSPREGHTIYF
TRBD1,NA,TRBJ1-2,TRBV28,TGTGCCAGCAGTCCGACAGGGATAGGTTATGGCTACACCTTC,CASSPTGIGYGYTF
NA,NA,TRBJ1-2,TRBV5-1,TGCGCCACCAGTTTTTCGGGTATCGACTATGGCTACACCTTC,CATSFSGIDYGYTF
TRBD2,NA,TRBJ2-3,TRBV13,TGTGCCAGCAGCTCCAAAGCGGGGGGTTACACAGATACGCAGTATTTT,CASSSKAGGYTDTQYF
NA,NA,TRBJ2-2,TRBV4-3,TGCGCCAGCAGCCAAGAGCTTCTAGACCAGAGTACCGGGGAGCTGTTTTTT,CASSQELLDQSTGELFF
NA,NA,TRBJ2-7,TRBV7-8,TGTGCCAGCAGCGCTGAGGTGTTCAGCTCCTACGAGCAGTACTTC,CASSAEVFSSYEQYF
TRBD1,NA,TRBJ2-1,TRBV7-3,TGTGCCAGCAGCCAACAGGGACAGCAATACAATGAGCAGTTCTTC,CASSQQGQQYNEQFF
TRBD1,once,TRBJ2-7,TRBV10-3,TGTGCCATCAGAAAGGACAGGGGGTCATCCTACGAGCAGTACTTC,CAIRKDRGSSYEQYF
NA,NA,TRBJ1-2,TRBV30,TGTGCCTGGAGTCTTAAGGGAGGCTATGGCTACACCTTC,CAWSLKGGYGYTF
NA,NA,TRBJ2-7,TRBV4-1,TGCGCCAGCAGCCCGCGCGTGGAGTCCTACGAGCAGTACTTC,CASSPRVESYEQYF
TRBD2,NA,TRBJ2-5,TRBV10-3,TGTGCCATCAGTGGGGGCGGGGGAGAGACCCAGTACTTC,CAISGGGGETQYF
NA,once,TRBJ1-2,TRBV2,TGTGCCAGCAGTGCGCTCCCCCGAGATGGCTACACCTTC,CASSALPRDGYTF